The next 2 T cell receptor beta chains were all read from a single sample in a study of cytomegalovirus exposure and HLA in healthy donors. The PCR contained 60 Vbeta and 13 Jbeta primers. The protocol was immunoSEQ multiplex PCR, while the TCRdb copy is restricted to in-frame clones and leaves out a portion. Found here are tens of thousands of clones, over 65% of them singletons; the top ten hold about 9%. The material sequenced was PBMCs. These receptors originate from a man in his forties or fifties in good health and CMV-seropositive.

The genes are TRBV27 and TRBJ2-5; TRBD2 agrees at 14 bases. Trimming at V came to 6 bases and at J to 5 bases, leaving 8 bases not matched to a gene. The CDR3 spans 16 residues. CDR1 and CDR2 (germline): MNHEY, SMNVEV (reference sequence). The CDR3 here is CASRRTSGGPLETQYF. The CDR3 coding sequence is TGTGCCAGCAGGCGGACTAGCGGGGGGCCATTGGAGACCCAGTACTTC.

This sequence joins TRBV19 and TRBJ1-2, with TRBD1 identical over 10 bases. The ends lost 8 bases at V and 14 bases at J; junction bases unmatched: 8. CDR3 length: 11 residues. Per the germline V gene, CDR1 is LNHDA and CDR2 is SQIVND (reference sequence). In DNA, the CDR3 is TGTGCCAGTGTGACAGGGGGCGCTAGGACCTTC. Amino acid sequence: CASVTGGARTF.